This TCR beta chain was retrieved from a study of T cell repertoires in cytomegalovirus infection. Overall study context: Well-studied HLA-B-restricted CMV epitopes were used in the study alongside recently identified HLA-C-restricted ones. Both a matching HLA type and CMV infection were indicated by public TCR beta signatures.

The CDR3 spans 13 residues. V lost 5 bases, J lost 3 bases, and 10 bases lay in between. With regard to this clonotype: The antigen is unknown.

The study, taken as a whole, reports: In two of eight donors, the top clonotype was HLA-C-restricted CMV-specific.

TCRdb ran MiXCR on the reads and lists one entry per CDR3 protein. There are approximately 730,000 distinct CDR3 sequences in the sample; roughly 29% occur only once, and 10% to 15% lies in the top ten. V usage is TRBV12-3 or TRBV12-4 and J usage is TRBJ1-1; possibly TRBD1 for D (5 bases). This receptor was obtained from a human donor in good health (CMV status not recorded). Some clones in this sample may be carry-over from other donors' samples. The sample consisted of cultured CD8+ T cells from PBMCs, taken from culture after CMV antigen stimulation. The CDR3 reads CASSTPGDTEAFF. The DNA of the CDR3 is TGTGCCAGCAGTACTCCGGGGGACACTGAAGCTTTCTTT.